This T cell receptor beta chain was recovered during a study of T-cell memory formation after mild COVID-19. The overall study: Largely, TCR clusters stayed within a single donor. Findings and limits, study-wide: Among clones peaking at day 37 in the second wave, SARS-CoV-2 specificity remained unconfirmed.

This clonotype was picked up many times. Its antigen is undetermined. In TCRdb, the 5' RACE reads were re-called with MiXCR into one record per CDR3 protein. The sample lists some 13,000 distinct CDR3 sequences, more than 10% occurring once. The receptor was isolated from an adult woman who had mild COVID-19 (a few samples of this study predate the infection). Cell type and time point are not known. The sequencing input was PBMCs or a T cell subset sorted from them (not recorded which).

The CDR3 region is CSAAPRLASGGNEQFF. CDR3 nucleotides: TGCAGCGCAGCCCCCCGGTTGGCTAGCGGGGGGAATGAGCAGTTCTTC. The chain carries TRBV29-1 and TRBJ2-1, with 11 bases matching TRBD2. Germline lookup yields CDR1 SQVTM and CDR2 ANQGSEA. Unmatched junction bases numbered 15, after V lost 7 bases and J lost 7 bases. CDR3 length equals 16 residues.